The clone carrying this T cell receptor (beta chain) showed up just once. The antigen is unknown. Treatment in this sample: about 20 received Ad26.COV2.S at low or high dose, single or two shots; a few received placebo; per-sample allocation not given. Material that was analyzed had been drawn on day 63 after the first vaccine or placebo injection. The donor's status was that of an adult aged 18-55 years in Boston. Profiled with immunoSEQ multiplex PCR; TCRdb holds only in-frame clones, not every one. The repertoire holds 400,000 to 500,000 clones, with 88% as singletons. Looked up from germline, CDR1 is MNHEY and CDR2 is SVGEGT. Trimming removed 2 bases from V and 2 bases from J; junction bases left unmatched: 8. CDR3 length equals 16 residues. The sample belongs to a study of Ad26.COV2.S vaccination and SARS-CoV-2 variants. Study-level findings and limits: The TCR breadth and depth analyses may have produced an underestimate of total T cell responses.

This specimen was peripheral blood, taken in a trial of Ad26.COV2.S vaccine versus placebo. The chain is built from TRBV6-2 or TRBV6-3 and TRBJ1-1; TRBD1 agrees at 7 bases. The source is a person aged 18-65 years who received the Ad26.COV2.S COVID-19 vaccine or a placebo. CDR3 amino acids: CASSYDLRDRNTEAFF. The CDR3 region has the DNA TGTGCCAGCAGTTACGATCTCCGGGACAGAAACACTGAAGCTTTCTTT.